The TCR beta chain under discussion was sequenced for a study of blood T cell repertoires in COVID-19. In the study overall: PBMCs, B-cell-depleted T cells, or T cells provided the cDNA or gDNA that made up the material.

Study processing details: Cell counts per sample came from amplifying reference gene primers. Data came from immunoSEQ multiplex PCR; TCRdb stores just in-frame clones and leaves some out. The V and J calls and clone size were taken over from that table, and D and trimming were inferred from the DNA. Here the sample spans about 400,000 clones, around nine tenths being singletons. Participants reported their clinical history, and cohort assignment relied on those reports. The CDR3 has 13 amino acids. Trimming took off 2 bases at V and 4 bases at J, with 8 bases between the two ends. Germline V CDR1 and CDR2: LNHDA, SQIVND (reference sequence).

The gene calls are TRBV19 and TRBJ1-2; no firm D call. Source material: PBMCs or T cells enriched from blood (not recorded which). The clonotype was recovered from a woman aged 25 to 39 with acute COVID-19. The CDR3 nucleotides are TGTGCCAGTAGTATAAGCCGGAGCTATGGCTACACCTTC. Its protein product is CASSISRSYGYTF.